The present T cell receptor beta chain was sequenced within a study of CD8+CD57+ T cells in acquired aplastic anemia (dated by TCRdb to the late 2010s). With regard to the full study: DNA extracted from sorted CD4+ and CD8+ cells had a mean of about 3.2 ug, with a range of roughly 0.2 to 27.4 ug. CD8+CD57+ expansion was defined as frequency above the mean frequency observed in healthy subjects. Broad study findings and their caveats: Roughly 30 CD8+ CDR3 sequences were found to be shared between patients and controls, but these sequences appeared to be highly expressed in patients and within the immunodominant clones of the patients. No significant difference in CD8+ Simpson's diversity was found between patients and healthy controls (P=0.060).

Profiling of TCR beta VDJ combinations and CDR3 sequences used genomic DNA as the template. An Illumina HiSeq 2000 was the platform used for TCR repertoire sequencing. Regarding the original processing steps: Repertoire assessment relied on Simpson's diversity index, CDR3 size and DJ length profiles, and TRBV/TRBJ rearrangement plots. Whichever DNA sequence was most abundant in the deep sequencing data was defined as the immunodominant clone. CDR3 amino acid sequences were screened for sharing across subjects and compared with published repertoires and the VDJdb database. TCRdb applied fastp at Q25 and MiXCR to the public reads, then kept only in-frame beta chains. When rows share a CDR3 protein, they turn into one entry using the most common DNA and genes. The V and J calls were not made by the authors but by TCRdb's processing. The sample table contains about half a million distinct CDR3 sequences; only one count was recorded for around 33% of them. 0.82% of the sample is taken by the ten largest.

Patients chosen for sequencing had shown expansion of CD8+CD57+ cells by flow cytometry. Every patient had severe acquired aplastic anemia, diagnosed using the International Study of Aplastic Anemia and Agranulocytosis and Camitta criteria. At the time blood was sampled, none of the patients had received any therapy. In the study, sorted CD4+ and CD8+ blood T cells from patients with severe aplastic anemia and from healthy subjects underwent deep sequencing of TCR repertoires. Patients were enrolled under clinicaltrials.gov protocols 00001620, 01623167, 00001397, 00071045, 00081523 and 00961064 in the USA. Ficoll-Paque density gradient centrifugation was used to isolate peripheral blood mononuclear cells. CD4+ and CD8+ T cells were sorted by FACS or magnetic beads before DNA extraction. The sample holds a few counts of this clonotype. It lacks a known antigen. One base away there is no much larger clone; base qualities are not given.

The CDR3 has 19 amino acids, counting the end cysteine and phenylalanine. Solely the CDR3 DNA is kept, with 57 bases framed from the first base. V is trimmed back by 0 bases and J by 5 bases, and the junction contains 17 bases that no gene match accounts for. CDR1 and CDR2 are read off the germline V gene as MGHRA and YSYEKL. This sequence was found in a human donor with aplastic anemia. The material sequenced was sorted CD4+, CD8+, or CD8+CD57+ T cells (not recorded which) from PBMCs. In this chain, TRBV4-1 is recombined with TRBJ2-3, with TRBD1 identical over 7 junction bases. The CDR3 sequence is CASSQDLVQGPPSVDTQYF. The DNA reads as follows: TGCGCCAGCAGCCAAGATCTAGTACAGGGGCCCCCTTCCGTAGATACGCAGTATTTT.